This entry lists 26 T cell receptor beta chains sequenced from one sample in a study of PD-L1 blockade in urothelial cancer. The protocol was immunoSEQ multiplex PCR, while the TCRdb copy is restricted to in-frame clones and leaves out a portion. The repertoire consists of more than 85,000 clones, with approximately 91% occurring once and the leading ten covering approximately 1%. The material sequenced was PBMCs, taken around atezolizumab (anti-PD-L1) treatment. Receptors were obtained from a woman of 80 years or more with urothelial cancer.

The V and J genes are TRBV28 and TRBJ1-4; no definite D call. The CDR3 spans 11 residues. Germline CDR1 MDHEN, CDR2 SYDVKM. V dropped 10 bases and J dropped 3 bases, with 6 bases sitting between them. CDR3 protein: CATVSNEKLFF. Here the CDR3 DNA reads TGTGCCACCGTTTCTAATGAAAAACTGTTTTTT.

This clone was seen once. In nucleotides, the CDR3 is TGTGCCAGCAGCGTCGGACTAGCGGGAGACGAGCAGTTCTTC. It codes for CASSVGLAGDEQFF. The chain combines TRBV9 with TRBJ2-1; the match to TRBD2 covers 13 bases. J gave up 10 bases and V 2 bases, and 3 bases lay outside the gene matches. This CDR3 contains 14 residues. CDR1 SGDLS and CDR2 YYNGEE come from the germline V gene.

The table lists this clone with a count of one. The chain links TRBV30 to TRBJ2-7; TRBD2 matches at 9 bases. With 1 base clipped from V and 0 bases from J, the junction kept 22 bases outside the gene matches. Germline assignment: CDR1 GTSNPN and CDR2 SVGIG (reference sequence). The CDR3 has 21 residues. The CDR3 region is CAWSGAKAPWSTSGPSYEQYF. The DNA for the CDR3 is TGTGCCTGGAGTGGGGCCAAGGCACCCTGGAGCACTAGCGGGCCCTCCTACGAGCAGTACTTC.

V gene TRBV19 combines with J gene TRBJ1-2; D call uncertain. Trimming pared 6 bases from V and 0 bases from J, leaving 8 bases between. The CDR3 is 13 amino acids. Germline V gene lookup returns CDR1 LNHDA and CDR2 SQIVND (reference sequence). The CDR3 bases are TGTGCCAGTAGCCCCCTCGCTAACTATGGCTACACCTTC. It encodes CASSPLANYGYTF.

V gene TRBV5-4 combines with J gene TRBJ2-1; 8 bases align to TRBD2. Germline V gene data show CDR1 as SGHNT and CDR2 as YYREEE (reference sequence). J was trimmed by 6 bases and V by 9 bases; bases with no gene match: 14. This CDR3 has 15 amino acids. The CDR3 loop reads CATTKPTSVFNEQFF. CDR3 coding DNA: TGTGCCACTACCAAACCGACTAGCGTTTTCAATGAGCAGTTCTTC. Full variable domain (remainder filled in from reference TRBV5-4 and TRBJ2-1): ETGVTQSPTHLIKTRGQQVTLRCSSQSGHNTVSWYQQALGQGPQFIFQYYREEENGRGNFPPRFSGLQFPNYSSELNVNALELDDSALYLCATTKPTSVFNEQFFGPGTRLTVL.

This chain joins TRBV19 and TRBJ2-1; possible D gene TRBD1, 5 bases. The V and J ends lost 3 bases and 3 bases respectively, with 15 bases between them. The length of the CDR3 is 16 residues. Looked up from germline, CDR1 is LNHDA and CDR2 is SQIVND (reference sequence). The CDR3 sequence is CASSMVGPQGYNEQFF. The CDR3, as DNA: TGTGCCAGTAGTATGGTGGGCCCGCAGGGCTACAATGAGCAGTTCTTC.

V is TRBV5-1 and J is TRBJ1-2; 7 nucleotides agree with TRBD1. Unmatched junction bases numbered 1, after V lost 3 bases and J lost 2 bases. There are 13 residues in the CDR3. CDR1 SGHRS and CDR2 YFSETQ come from the germline V gene. CDR3: CASSWGQNYGYTF. In DNA form, the CDR3 reads TGCGCCAGCAGCTGGGGACAGAACTATGGCTACACCTTC.

The V and J genes are TRBV7-3 and TRBJ1-1, with 8 positions matching TRBD1. With V trimmed by 6 bases and J by 5 bases, 5 bases remained unmatched. Germline CDR1 and CDR2: SGHTA and FQGTGA. This CDR3 region has 13 residues. The CDR3 here is CASREDRVTEAFF. CDR3 nucleotide sequence: TGTGCCAGCAGAGAGGACAGGGTGACTGAAGCTTTCTTT.

CDR3 sequence: CASSLATPSYEQYF. CDR3 nucleotides: TGTGCCAGCAGCTTAGCGACTCCTTCCTACGAGCAGTACTTC. V usage is TRBV7-2 and J usage is TRBJ2-7; no clear D. V was trimmed by 0 bases and J by 1 base, leaving 7 bases between them. From germline, CDR1 is SGHTA and CDR2 FQGNSA. The CDR3 is made up of 14 amino acids.

The chain couples TRBV14 to TRBJ2-2; 10 bases line up with TRBD2. CDR3 size: 15 residues. Looked up from germline, CDR1 is SGHDN and CDR2 is FVKESK. Trimming cost V 2 bases and J 5 bases; bases outside gene matches: 2. CDR3 nucleotide sequence: TGTGCCAGCAGCCAACGTAGCGGGAGGACCGGGGAGCTGTTTTTT. Its protein is CASSQRSGRTGELFF.

Concerning this clone: This sample includes further DNA sequences coding for the same CDR3. The V gene is TRBV19, the J gene TRBJ1-5, with a weak D call TRBD1 (6 bases). Trimming stripped 4 bases from V and 0 bases from J, with 7 bases between. The germline CDR1 and CDR2 sequences are LNHDA and SQIVND (reference sequence). The CDR3 is made up of 14 amino acids. The chain's CDR3 is CASSTQGSNQPQHF. Here the CDR3 DNA reads TGTGCCAGTAGTACACAGGGTAGCAATCAGCCCCAGCATTTT.

This clone was detected once. The chain uses TRBV11-2 and TRBJ1-1; TRBD1 is a possible D gene (6 bases). From germline, CDR1 is SGHAT and CDR2 FQNNGV. V was trimmed by 3 bases and J by 5 bases, leaving 13 bases between them. This CDR3 has 14 residues. The CDR3 spells CASSLARGVTEAFF. CDR3 DNA: TGTGCCAGCAGCTTGGCCAGGGGAGTGACTGAAGCTTTCTTT.

Written as DNA, the CDR3 is TGTGCCATCAGGGACAAGGACACCGGGGAGCTGTTTTTT. Amino acid sequence: CAIRDKDTGELFF. J is TRBJ2-2 and V is TRBV10-3; tentatively, D is TRBD1 (5 bases). Germline lookup yields CDR1 ENHRY and CDR2 SYGVKD. The CDR3 covers 13 residues. With 6 bases removed from V and 3 bases from J, the gap between germline ends came to 8 bases.

The chain employs TRBV2 and TRBJ1-5; D is unresolved. The CDR3 is made up of 12 amino acids. The V gene's germline CDR1 is SNHLY and CDR2 FYNNEI. Trimming removed 7 bases at V and 6 bases at J, with 10 bases between. CDR3 amino acids: CASNGNGQPQHF. In DNA form, the CDR3 reads TGTGCCAGCAACGGGAACGGTCAGCCCCAGCATTTT.

The rearrangement links TRBV19 to TRBJ2-5, with 11 bases fitting TRBD2. The germline V gene encodes CDR1 LNHDA and CDR2 SQIVND (reference sequence). The length of the CDR3 is 16 residues. J lost 7 bases, V lost 0 bases, and 7 bases had no gene match. For the CDR3, the DNA is TGTGCCAGTAGTATAGATTCCGGGACTAGCGGCTCGACCCAGTACTTC. It yields the protein CASSIDSGTSGSTQYF.

This chain uses TRBV5-8 with TRBJ2-1; TRBD2 aligns across 9 bases. Germline-derived CDR1 and CDR2 are SGHTS and YDEGEE. The CDR3 totals 17 residues. V lost 0 bases and J lost 2; bases outside the gene matches: 6. CDR3 nucleotide sequence: TGTGCCAGCAGCTTGGCCGGTGCTAGCGGGACCTACAATGAGCAGTTCTTC. Protein sequence: CASSLAGASGTYNEQFF.

The CDR3 DNA reads TGTGCCAGCAGTGGGACAGGGAGGGCAAAGACCCAGTACTTC. Its translation is CASSGTGRAKTQYF. V is TRBV6-1 and J is TRBJ2-5; a weak D match, TRBD1 (8 bases). Trimming stripped 4 bases from V and 6 bases from J, with 15 bases between. CDR1 is MNHNS and CDR2 is SASEGT in the germline V gene. The CDR3 has 14 amino acids.

V usage is TRBV2 and J usage is TRBJ2-2; 10 nucleotides agree with TRBD1. CDR3 length: 14 amino acids. Germline assignment: CDR1 SNHLY and CDR2 FYNNEI. The V and J ends lost 6 bases and 8 bases, in that order; junction bases with no gene match: 6. CDR3: CASRGQGIGGELFF. The CDR3, as DNA: TGTGCCAGCAGGGGACAGGGGATAGGGGGGGAGCTGTTTTTT.

This chain connects TRBV19 to TRBJ1-5; D is possibly TRBD1 (5 bases). This CDR3 spans 15 amino acids. Per germline, CDR1 LNHDA and CDR2 SQIVND (reference sequence). Trimming shortened V by 7 bases and J by 3 bases, and 16 bases separated the two germline ends. The chain's CDR3 is CASKWGDSFNQPQHF. The DNA of the CDR3 is TGTGCCAGTAAGTGGGGCGACAGCTTCAATCAGCCCCAGCATTTT. Complete variable domain (other parts from reference TRBV19 and TRBJ1-5): DGGITQSPKYLFRKEGQNVTLSCEQNLNHDAMYWYRQDPGQGLRLIYYSQIVNDFQKGDIAEGYSVSREKKESFPLTVTSAQKNPTAFYLCASKWGDSFNQPQHFGDGTRLSIL.

V is TRBV6-5 and J is TRBJ2-2; 8 bases are a match to TRBD1. V shed 10 bases, J shed 1 base, and the junction held 5 bases outside the gene matches. Germline CDR1 reads MNHEY; CDR2 reads SVGAGI. The CDR3 extends over 14 amino acids. CDR3 nucleotides: TGTGCCACCAAGGGACAGGAGAACACCGGGGAGCTGTTTTTT. Its translation: CATKGQENTGELFF.

The V call is TRBV19, the J call TRBJ1-1; TRBD1 might be the D (5 bases). V dropped 6 bases and J dropped 4 bases, with 9 bases sitting between them. This CDR3 has 12 amino acids. CDR1 and CDR2 from the germline V gene are LNHDA and SQIVND (reference sequence). The CDR3: CASRAGGTEAFF. The CDR3 DNA follows: TGTGCCAGTAGGGCGGGGGGCACTGAAGCTTTCTTT.

The chain recombines TRBV5-1 with TRBJ1-1, with 10 bases fitting TRBD1. Germline V gene sequence: CDR1 SGHRS, CDR2 YFSETQ. CDR3 length: 16 amino acids. V gave up 2 bases and J gave up 0 bases; unmatched junction bases: 4. CDR3 DNA sequence: TGCGCCAGCAGCTTCGACAGGGGGCCCATGAACACTGAAGCTTTCTTT. This gives the protein CASSFDRGPMNTEAFF.

The CDR3: CASRMEDNYGYTF. CDR3 DNA sequence: TGTGCCAGCAGGATGGAGGACAACTATGGCTACACCTTC. The chain recombines TRBV6-1 with TRBJ1-2; D gene ambiguous. Trimming stripped 6 bases from V and 2 bases from J, with 10 bases between. The V gene's germline CDR1 is MNHNS and CDR2 SASEGT. The CDR3 length is 13 residues.

About this clone itself: This same CDR3 is encoded by further DNA sequences in the sample. V is TRBV6-1 and J is TRBJ1-5, with 10 bases identical to TRBD1. Looked up from germline, CDR1 is MNHNS and CDR2 is SASEGT. The CDR3 runs 16 residues. The J segment lost 0 bases and the V segment lost 4 bases, leaving 3 bases of the junction unmatched. The CDR3 bases are TGTGCCAGCAGTGGGACAGGGGGGTTTAGCAATCAGCCCCAGCATTTT. As protein: CASSGTGGFSNQPQHF.

The V call is TRBV28, the J call TRBJ2-1; a weak D match, TRBD2 (5 bases). Germline CDR1 is MDHEN and CDR2 is SYDVKM. The CDR3 spans 15 residues. Trimming stripped 4 bases from V and 5 bases from J, with 15 bases between. CDR3 in amino acids: CASSSPGLGNNEQFF. Written as DNA, the CDR3 is TGTGCCAGCAGTTCCCCGGGGTTGGGTAACAATGAGCAGTTCTTC.

On this clone: One end of the junction varies from germline; a read error may be responsible. The chain links TRBV2 to TRBJ2-7; TRBD2 is a possible D gene (6 bases). The CDR3 is 13 amino acids. Germline V lookup: CDR1 SNHLY, CDR2 FYNNEI. The DNA of the CDR3 is TGTGCCAGCAGGCAAGAGGGGCCGGGAGCAAGGTTCTTC. It is translated as CASRQEGPGARFF.